Listed below are T cell receptor beta chains from one sample, sequenced in a study of Graves' ophthalmopathy and Graves' hyperthyroidism. TCRdb re-called the multiplex PCR reads with MiXCR, one entry per CDR3 protein. This table holds about 400,000 distinct CDR3 sequences, approximately 20% found once. Specimen: peripheral blood. These TCRs come from a woman aged 18-35 years with Graves' ophthalmopathy. Both conserved end residues are part of each CDR3. A D gene is named only where the DNA matches it firmly.

V gene: TRBV7-3
D gene: -
J gene: TRBJ2-2
CDR3 protein: CASSLFRGPNTGELFF

V gene: TRBV7-2
D gene: -
J gene: TRBJ1-2
CDR3 protein: CASSLVGIGGYTF

V gene: TRBV6-5
D gene: -
J gene: TRBJ2-5
CDR3 protein: CASSYSRVFQETQYF

V gene: TRBV5-1
D gene: -
J gene: TRBJ2-6
CDR3 protein: CASTVGPGANVLTF

V gene: TRBV12-3/TRBV12-4
D gene: -
J gene: TRBJ1-1
CDR3 protein: CASSLSGKGRANTEAFF

V gene: TRBV9
D gene: TRBD1
J gene: TRBJ2-7
CDR3 protein: CASSVGLRGTGTNYEQYF

V gene: TRBV12-3/TRBV12-4
D gene: -
J gene: TRBJ2-7
CDR3 protein: CASSYGQSYEQYF

V gene: TRBV6-2/TRBV6-3
D gene: -
J gene: TRBJ1-5
CDR3 protein: CASSPNRPGDSNQPQHF

V gene: TRBV12-3/TRBV12-4
D gene: TRBD1
J gene: TRBJ1-5
CDR3 protein: CASSRDRGLRPQHF

V gene: TRBV4-3
D gene: -
J gene: TRBJ2-2
CDR3 protein: CASSQEPLNTGELFF

V gene: TRBV12-3/TRBV12-4
D gene: -
J gene: TRBJ1-1
CDR3 protein: CASSKEGGTEAFF

V gene: TRBV7-8
D gene: TRBD1
J gene: TRBJ1-1
CDR3 protein: CASSPSAGQGSRAEAFF

V gene: TRBV6-5
D gene: -
J gene: TRBJ1-5
CDR3 protein: CASSYSGATNQPQHF

V gene: TRBV6-2/TRBV6-3
D gene: TRBD1
J gene: TRBJ1-1
CDR3 protein: CASSKQGGTEAFF

V gene: TRBV11-3
D gene: -
J gene: TRBJ2-2
CDR3 protein: CASSRNTGELFF

V gene: TRBV6-1
D gene: -
J gene: TRBJ1-3
CDR3 protein: CASSPMSSGNTIYF

V gene: TRBV6-5
D gene: -
J gene: TRBJ1-1
CDR3 protein: CASSSRGNTEAFF

V gene: TRBV28
D gene: -
J gene: TRBJ2-2
CDR3 protein: CASSPHRVAGELFF

V gene: TRBV12-3/TRBV12-4
D gene: -
J gene: TRBJ1-5
CDR3 protein: CASTPVVGGNQPQHF

V gene: TRBV6-1
D gene: -
J gene: TRBJ1-5
CDR3 protein: CASSKTWGGDQPQHF

V gene: TRBV10-3
D gene: -
J gene: TRBJ1-5
CDR3 protein: CAISGESNQPQHF

V gene: TRBV6-1
D gene: TRBD2
J gene: TRBJ2-7
CDR3 protein: CASSERSPGTSGKEQYF

V gene: TRBV12-3/TRBV12-4
D gene: -
J gene: TRBJ2-5
CDR3 protein: CAGSLWGSFAYF

V gene: TRBV5-5
D gene: -
J gene: TRBJ1-2
CDR3 protein: CASSSLLDGYGYTF

V gene: TRBV4-1
D gene: -
J gene: TRBJ1-6
CDR3 protein: CASSQDRDGYSPLHF

V gene: TRBV9
D gene: -
J gene: TRBJ1-3
CDR3 protein: CASSVSTGNSGNTIYF

V gene: TRBV6-2/TRBV6-3
D gene: -
J gene: TRBJ2-7
CDR3 protein: CASAPPRRGGEQYF

V gene: TRBV2
D gene: -
J gene: TRBJ2-4
CDR3 protein: CASSEWGTPQNIQYF

V gene: TRBV27
D gene: -
J gene: TRBJ2-5
CDR3 protein: CASSLNSRGEETQYF

V gene: TRBV28
D gene: TRBD1
J gene: TRBJ1-5
CDR3 protein: CASSFAVVGTGMNQPQHF

V gene: TRBV28
D gene: -
J gene: TRBJ1-3
CDR3 protein: CASIGDHTIYF

V gene: TRBV19
D gene: -
J gene: TRBJ1-1
CDR3 protein: CASKSPGSGNTEAFF

V gene: TRBV11-2
D gene: -
J gene: TRBJ2-7
CDR3 protein: CASSLAGEPYEQYF

V gene: TRBV9
D gene: TRBD2
J gene: TRBJ2-2
CDR3 protein: CASSVGEGGRTSGGNRELFF

V gene: TRBV28
D gene: TRBD1
J gene: TRBJ2-7
CDR3 protein: CASSIPGQNVYEQYF

V gene: TRBV11-2
D gene: TRBD1
J gene: TRBJ2-4
CDR3 protein: CASSFSRTGVSLGAKNIQYF

V gene: TRBV4-1
D gene: -
J gene: TRBJ1-1
CDR3 protein: CASSQLGRWNTEAFF

V gene: TRBV30
D gene: -
J gene: TRBJ1-1
CDR3 protein: CAWSARENTEAFF

V gene: TRBV12-3/TRBV12-4
D gene: TRBD1
J gene: TRBJ2-7
CDR3 protein: CASSYRQGNEQYF

V gene: TRBV9
D gene: TRBD1
J gene: TRBJ1-2
CDR3 protein: CASSPRTGFNYGYTF

V gene: TRBV10-3
D gene: -
J gene: TRBJ2-2
CDR3 protein: CAISEWGALNTGELFF

V gene: TRBV6-5
D gene: TRBD2
J gene: TRBJ2-7
CDR3 protein: CASSNRLAGPYEQYF

V gene: TRBV28
D gene: -
J gene: TRBJ1-5
CDR3 protein: CASSQWVPAQHF

V gene: TRBV12-3/TRBV12-4
D gene: TRBD1
J gene: TRBJ1-2
CDR3 protein: CASRPRDRPYYGYTF

V gene: TRBV11-2
D gene: TRBD2
J gene: TRBJ2-2
CDR3 protein: CASSLDLAGGTGELFF

V gene: TRBV28
D gene: TRBD2
J gene: TRBJ2-7
CDR3 protein: CASRLAGVAYEQYF

V gene: TRBV10-2
D gene: -
J gene: TRBJ1-3
CDR3 protein: CASSELANSGNTIYF

V gene: TRBV7-6
D gene: TRBD2
J gene: TRBJ2-7
CDR3 protein: CASSEAARTSGAYEQYF